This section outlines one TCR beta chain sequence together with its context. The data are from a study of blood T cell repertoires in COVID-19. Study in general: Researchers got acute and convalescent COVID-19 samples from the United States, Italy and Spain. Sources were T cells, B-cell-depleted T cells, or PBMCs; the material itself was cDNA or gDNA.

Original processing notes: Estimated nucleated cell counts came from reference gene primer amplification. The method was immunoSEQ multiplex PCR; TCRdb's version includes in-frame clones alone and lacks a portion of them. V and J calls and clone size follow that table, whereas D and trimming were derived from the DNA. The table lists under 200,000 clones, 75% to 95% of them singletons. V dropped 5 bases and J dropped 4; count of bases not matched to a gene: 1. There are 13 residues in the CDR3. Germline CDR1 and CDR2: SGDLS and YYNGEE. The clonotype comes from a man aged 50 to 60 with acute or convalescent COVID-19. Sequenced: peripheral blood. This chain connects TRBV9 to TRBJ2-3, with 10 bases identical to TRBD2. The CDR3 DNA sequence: TGTGCCAGCAGTGGGACTAGCGCAGATACGCAGTATTTT. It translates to CASSGTSADTQYF.